The T cell receptor beta chain under discussion was sequenced for a study of T cells in Graves' hyperthyroidism and ophthalmopathy. This clonotype was seen many times. Germline CDR1 MNHEY, CDR2 SMNVEV (reference sequence). CDR3 length: 14 residues. V shed 7 bases, J shed 1 base, and the junction held 2 bases outside the gene matches. Amplified regions were TCR beta CDR3 sequences from RNA transcripts. TCR CDR3 regions were first amplified by RT-PCR with HTBI primers. MiXCR was run by TCRdb on the multiplex PCR reads, yielding one entry per CDR3 protein. The data contain roughly 550,000 distinct CDR3 sequences, about 16% of them seen just once; the ten biggest clones take up around 32%.

The chain recombines TRBV27 with TRBJ2-3, with TRBD1 identical over 10 bases. The sequenced sample consisted of blood. This receptor was identified in a woman in her 30s with Graves' ophthalmopathy. The CDR3 nucleotides read TGTGCCAGCACCGGGACAGGGGGCACAGATACGCAGTATTTT. Translation: CASTGTGGTDTQYF.